This entry is about one T cell receptor (beta chain). Its target is not known. This sample is part of a study of T cells expressing NK-cell markers. Overall study context: There were seven HCMV-seropositive donors and one seronegative donor among the eight sequenced.

Study findings and constraints: The HCMV specificity of the expanded NKG2C+ T cell clones stayed unresolved. In about six donors, dominant CD3+CD56+NKG2C+ clonotypes ranked among the top 10 CD8+ clonotypes.

From its re-call of the 5' RACE reads, TCRdb lists each CDR3 protein once, without DNA. This listing includes about 460,000 distinct CDR3 sequences. Sequenced input: blood T cells: a sorted CD56 or NKG2C T cell subset, CD4+ or CD8+ T cells, or bulk PBMC T cells (not recorded which). The TCR comes from a woman aged 45-59 years in good health.

CDR3 sequence reads: CASSHIRGPGETQYF. This chain connects TRBV7-8 to TRBJ2-5; the TRBD1 assignment by TCRdb is unverifiable without DNA. The length of the CDR3 is 15 residues. CDR1 and CDR2 (germline): SGHVS, FQNEAQ.